The 24 T cell receptor beta chains in this list originate from one sample, sequenced in a study of T cells in Graves' hyperthyroidism and ophthalmopathy. Amplification of TCR beta CDR3 regions was performed using RNA transcripts as template. During a first-round RT-PCR of the TCR CDR3, the HTBI primer set was used. TCRdb reprocessed the multiplex PCR reads via MiXCR and lists one record per CDR3 protein. Here the sample spans hundreds of thousands of distinct CDR3 sequences, about 14% being singletons. Sequencing input: blood. These receptors all stem from a young woman with Graves' hyperthyroidism.

This clonotype was detected ten times or more. The V gene is TRBV12-3 or TRBV12-4, the J gene TRBJ2-5; TRBD2 might be the D (6 bases). The CDR3 is 14 amino acids. V lost 5 bases, J lost 2 bases, and 12 bases lay in between. As DNA, the CDR3 is TGTGCCAGCAGTCAAACCAGCGGGCAAGAGACCCAGTACTTC. This translates into CASSQTSGQETQYF.

This clonotype was seen repeatedly, ten times or more. V is TRBV28 and J is TRBJ1-2; perhaps TRBD1 as D (6 bases). V dropped 9 bases and J dropped 3 bases, with 17 bases sitting between them. Germline V lookup: CDR1 MDHEN, CDR2 SYDVKM. The CDR3 totals 14 residues. The CDR3, as DNA: TGTGCCAGTTCCGAGTGGGGGGCGGACTATGGCTACACCTTC. Amino acid sequence: CASSEWGADYGYTF.

The chain joins TRBV20-1 to TRBJ2-7; D is undetermined. Germline V gene data show CDR1 as DFQATT and CDR2 as SNEGSKA (reference sequence). The CDR3 extends over 13 amino acids. V was trimmed by 3 bases and J by 3 bases, leaving 12 bases between them. The CDR3 reads CSASLGEGYEQYF. The CDR3 DNA reads as TGCAGTGCTAGCCTGGGCGAAGGCTACGAGCAGTACTTC.

This clonotype appeared a few times. The V call is TRBV28, the J call TRBJ1-2, with TRBD1 identical over 9 bases. This CDR3 is built from 20 residues. V shed 2 bases and J 2 bases; nucleotides not matched to a gene: 18. In germline, CDR1 is MDHEN, CDR2 SYDVKM. CDR3 residues: CASSLGYLLDRGFVNYGYTF. The DNA for the CDR3 is TGTGCCAGCAGTTTAGGATATCTCTTGGACAGGGGATTCGTGAACTATGGCTACACCTTC.

The chain combines TRBV6-1 with TRBJ2-4; 7 bases fit TRBD1. Trimming took 5 bases from V and 6 from J; bases not matched to a gene: 7. The V gene's germline CDR1 is MNHNS and CDR2 SASEGT. The CDR3 has 14 residues. The CDR3 DNA follows: TGTGCCAGCAGTCGCACCGGGACAGCAAACATTCAGTACTTC. Protein sequence: CASSRTGTANIQYF.

Turning to this clonotype: Since a much larger clone is just one base distant, this may be a read error. The genes are TRBV5-1 and TRBJ2-7, with D hard to call. The end of the DNA fits TRBJ2-1 better, so the J call may be wrong. CDR1 is SGHRS, CDR2 YFSETQ, per germline. CDR3 length: 14 residues. This CDR3 reads CASSLVGSGYEQFF. Here the CDR3 DNA reads TGCGCCAGCAGCTTGGTAGGTTCTGGGTACGAGCAGTTCTTC.

This chain links TRBV19 with TRBJ1-5, with 7 positions matching TRBD1. The ends lost 4 bases at V and 6 bases at J; junction bases unmatched: 9. Germline V gene lookup returns CDR1 LNHDA and CDR2 SQIVND (reference sequence). This CDR3 has 15 residues. This chain's CDR3 is CASSRTTGNTQPQHF. The CDR3, as DNA: TGTGCCAGTAGTAGGACGACAGGGAACACTCAGCCCCAGCATTTT.

This clonotype has only a few counts. The V gene is TRBV12-3 or TRBV12-4, the J gene TRBJ2-7; TRBD2 might be the D (6 bases). This CDR3 contains 13 residues. Trimming removed 6 bases at V and 6 bases at J, with 15 bases between. The CDR3 here is CASRSSGTSEQYF. The CDR3 nucleotides read TGTGCCAGCAGATCATCCGGGACTTCCGAGCAGTACTTC.

This clonotype was recorded a few times. The chain couples TRBV7-9 to TRBJ1-2; no firm D call. V dropped 4 bases and J dropped 4 bases, with 13 bases sitting between them. Germline CDR1 and CDR2: SEHNR and FQNEAQ (reference sequence). The CDR3 length is 14 residues. The CDR3 loop reads CASSSKDKPYGYTF. DNA of the CDR3: TGTGCCAGCAGCTCAAAAGACAAGCCCTATGGCTACACCTTC.

This clonotype showed up many times. One junction end does not reproduce the germline sequence, and a read error may be involved. The rearrangement links TRBV18 to TRBJ1-3; no clear D gene. From germline, CDR1 is KGHSH and CDR2 LQKENI. The CDR3 is made up of 13 amino acids. The chain's CDR3 is CASSPQREGVEDF. The CDR3 coding sequence is TGTGCCAGCTCACCGCAGCGGGAGGGCGTGGAAGATTTT.

The genes are TRBV4-2 and TRBJ2-1, with 12 bases that match TRBD2. With 1 base clipped from V and 7 bases from J, the junction kept 11 bases outside the gene matches. Germline CDR1 LGHNA, CDR2 YNFKEQ. The CDR3 covers 18 residues. The CDR3 loop reads CASSQVQRLAGEFNEQFF. The CDR3 coding sequence is TGTGCCAGCAGCCAAGTCCAACGACTAGCGGGAGAGTTTAATGAGCAGTTCTTC.

Ten or more counts support this clonotype. CDR3 amino acids: CASSFLPINYGYTF. The CDR3 bases are TGTGCCAGCAGTTTCTTACCGATTAACTATGGCTACACCTTC. The V and J genes are TRBV28 and TRBJ1-2, with unresolved D. Per germline, CDR1 MDHEN and CDR2 SYDVKM. The CDR3 covers 14 residues. V gave up 3 bases and J gave up 1 base, with 9 bases separating them.

This clonotype was counted a few times. The rearrangement links TRBV15 to TRBJ1-2; unclear D gene. This CDR3 has 18 residues. The V gene's germline CDR1 is LNHNV and CDR2 YYDKDF (reference sequence). V was cut by 0 bases and J by 0 bases, with 17 bases left in between. The CDR3 DNA follows: TGTGCCACCAGCAGAGACGGTGGGCTTAGTATAGCTAACTATGGCTACACCTTC. It encodes CATSRDGGLSIANYGYTF.

The V gene is TRBV5-1, the J gene TRBJ2-2; 8 nucleotides align to TRBD2. V trimming: 4 bases; J trimming: 1 base; junction bases outside the gene matches: 6. CDR1 and CDR2 from the germline V gene are SGHRS and YFSETQ. There are 16 residues in the CDR3. The CDR3 nucleotides are TGCGCCAGCAGCACCGTAGCGGGACTGAACACCGGGGAGCTGTTTTTT. This translates into CASSTVAGLNTGELFF.

This clonotype came up many times. The chain couples TRBV2 to TRBJ2-1; D is possibly TRBD2 (6 bases). In germline, CDR1 is SNHLY, CDR2 FYNNEI. The CDR3 has 14 amino acids. Trimming pared 6 bases from V and 8 bases from J, leaving 17 bases between. The CDR3 loop reads CASRGRQGPYEQFF. The CDR3 coding sequence is TGTGCCAGCAGAGGGAGGCAGGGCCCCTATGAGCAGTTCTTC.

The rearrangement joins TRBV14 to TRBJ2-2; 9 positions match TRBD2. The J segment lost 5 bases and the V segment lost 0 bases, leaving 7 bases of the junction unmatched. The CDR3 runs to 17 residues. Germline-derived CDR1 and CDR2 are SGHDN and FVKESK. The CDR3 nucleotides read TGTGCCAGCAGCCAAGATTCGTTGCTAGCGGGGACCGGGGAGCTGTTTTTT. As protein: CASSQDSLLAGTGELFF.

This clonotype was picked up a small number of times. The V gene is TRBV16, the J gene TRBJ2-7; D perhaps matches TRBD2 (5 bases). V dropped 1 base and J dropped 7 bases, with 11 bases sitting between them. Germline V gives CDR1 KGHSY, CDR2 FQNENV. The CDR3 contains 13 residues. The CDR3 region is CASSQFEGAEQYF. The CDR3 nucleotides are TGTGCCAGCAGCCAATTTGAGGGAGCGGAGCAGTACTTC.

V and J are TRBV12-3 or TRBV12-4 and TRBJ2-3; 9 bases are a match to TRBD2. With 2 bases clipped from V and 3 bases from J, the junction kept 9 bases outside the gene matches. The CDR3 is 17 residues long. CDR3 sequence (DNA): TGTGCCAGCAGTTTAAAGCCTAGCGGGAAGGGAACAGATACGCAGTATTTT. This encodes CASSLKPSGKGTDTQYF.

This clonotype was seen a handful of times. J is TRBJ1-4 and V is TRBV2; D remains unclear. Trimming removed 8 bases from V and 7 bases from J, with 8 bases in between. Germline CDR1 SNHLY, CDR2 FYNNEI. The CDR3 sequence is 11 residues long. CDR3 sequence (DNA): TGTGCCAGCTCTCGGCGTGAAAAACTGTTTTTT. Its protein is CASSRREKLFF.

At least ten counts were recorded for this clonotype. V usage is TRBV20-1 and J usage is TRBJ2-3, with D uncertain. V was pared by 8 bases and J by 1 base, with 16 bases between. Per germline, CDR1 DFQATT and CDR2 SNEGSKA (reference sequence). There are 14 residues in the CDR3. Here the CDR3 DNA reads TGCAGTTCCAACTTGCGCGCGGGCACAGATACGCAGTATTTT. This encodes CSSNLRAGTDTQYF.

This clonotype was picked up many times. CDR3 region: CASSFRVTGANEAFF. The CDR3 DNA follows: TGTGCCAGCAGCTTTCGCGTAACAGGGGCCAATGAAGCTTTCTTT. The chain is built from TRBV5-5 and TRBJ1-1; 7 nucleotides agree with TRBD1. The CDR3 loop spans 15 amino acids. The germline V gene encodes CDR1 SGHKS and CDR2 YYEKEE (reference sequence). Trimming took 2 bases from V and 7 from J; bases not matched to a gene: 11.

In this sample, this clonotype turned up a few times. The chain uses TRBV5-4 and TRBJ2-5; unclear D gene. Germline V gene lookup returns CDR1 SGHNT and CDR2 YYREEE (reference sequence). The CDR3 loop spans 13 amino acids. The germline V and J ends were trimmed by 2 bases and 3 bases, with 8 bases remaining between them. DNA for the CDR3: TGTGCCAGCAGCTTCCCCCCAGAAGAGACCCAGTACTTC. Translated, it gives CASSFPPEETQYF.

This clonotype was detected only a few times. The chain uses TRBV10-1 and TRBJ2-3; the D gene is possibly TRBD2 (5 bases). CDR3 size: 14 residues. Deletions cut 3 bases from V and 2 bases from J, with 9 bases between. The germline V gene has CDR1 WNHNN and CDR2 SYGVQD (reference sequence). CDR3 sequence (DNA): TGCGCCAGCAGTGATCGACTACCCACAGATACGCAGTATTTT. This codes for CASSDRLPTDTQYF.

This clonotype was seen a handful of times. The chain uses TRBV28 and TRBJ2-1, with 11 bases identical to TRBD1. V gave up 8 bases and J gave up 5 bases; unmatched junction bases: 8. The CDR3 runs 15 residues. CDR1 MDHEN and CDR2 SYDVKM come from the germline V gene. The CDR3 bases are TGTGCCAGCTACTCGGACAGGGGGCCGCACAATGAGCAGTTCTTC. Its protein product is CASYSDRGPHNEQFF.